This T cell receptor beta chain was sequenced in a study of shared clonotypes between healthy human individuals. Study conclusions and caveats: Generation probabilities of non-shared clonotypes were lower (relative to those shared by all four donors).

This clone has only one observation. Its antigen is unknown. Profiled with immunoSEQ multiplex PCR; TCRdb holds only in-frame clones, not every one. The table has 2 million to 2.5 million clones, around 92% seen once. CD45RA-negative memory and CD45RA+ naive subsets were split from the CD4+ cells. Germline CDR1 and CDR2: SGDLS and YYNGEE. This CDR3 is built from 16 residues. V lost 0 bases to trimming and J lost 4 bases, with 16 bases between them. The receptor comes from a man younger than 35 in good health. Some clones in this sample may be carry-over from other donors' samples. Sample: naive CD4+ T cells from PBMCs. This sample's subset: CD45RA+ positively selected. V and J are TRBV9 and TRBJ1-2; possibly TRBD1 for D (5 bases). For the CDR3, the DNA is TGTGCCAGCAGCGTAGCTACAGTGAGGGACGCCTATGGCTACACCTTC. Its translation: CASSVATVRDAYGYTF.